This T cell receptor (beta chain) was captured by sequencing in a study of regulatory T cells in long-lasting Graves disease. Overall study findings and caveats: Small sample size may have lowered accuracy. With persistent disease, TRBV28, TRBJ1-2 and TRBJ2-5 were the favored segments. Persistent patients had more shared public clonotypes (approximately 2,700) than new patients (roughly 940).

This clonotype appeared many times. The target antigen is unknown. Described time point: newly diagnosed GD, antithyroid drugs for less than 3 months. PBMC-derived RNA was used for the TCR library. Trimming stripped 2 bases from V and 6 bases from J, with 8 bases between. The CDR3 loop spans 13 amino acids. Germline loops: CDR1 MNHNS, CDR2 SASEGT. Building the TCR beta libraries relied on iRepertoire HTBI primers, and CDR3 regions underwent Arm-PCR. TCRdb fed the multiplex PCR reads into MiXCR, producing one record per CDR3 protein. The profile shows hundreds of thousands of distinct CDR3 sequences, roughly 16% of them singletons. Separately, the same data were catalogued under a study of T cells in Graves' hyperthyroidism and ophthalmopathy.

The chain recombines TRBV6-1 with TRBJ1-5; no clear D gene. The material was peripheral blood mononuclear cells (PBMCs), obtained at new diagnosis, from a patient treated with antithyroid drugs. The receptor's source is a woman between 40 and 65 years old with Graves disease. The CDR3 is CASSERPSQPQHF. In DNA form, the CDR3 reads TGTGCCAGCAGTGAACGGCCTAGTCAGCCCCAGCATTTT.